This TCR beta chain was recovered during a study of T cell responses to AZD1222 COVID-19 vaccine. Study-level findings and limits: Seropositive status at baseline applied to only a handful of AZD1222 recipients.

V was clipped by 4 bases and J by 3 bases; unmatched bases: 8. Germline CDR1 MDHEN, CDR2 SYDVKM. This CDR3 has 16 residues. Repertoires were generated with immunoSEQ multiplex PCR, while TCRdb's copy carries only in-frame clones and drops some. The profile shows about 140,000 clones, approximately 90% of them singletons. Concerning this clone itself: What it recognizes is unknown.

Here the sequenced sample was peripheral blood, taken 28 days after the second AZD1222 dose. The sequence derives from an adult who received the AZD1222 COVID-19 vaccine. The V call is TRBV28, the J call TRBJ2-3; 9 bases match TRBD1. The CDR3 coding sequence is TGTGCCAGCAGTTCTATGGGGACAGGGAAAACAGATACGCAGTATTTT. It translates to CASSSMGTGKTDTQYF. The whole variable domain, remainder taken from reference TRBV28 and TRBJ2-3, is DVKVTQSSRYLVKRTGEKVFLECVQDMDHENMFWYRQDPGLGLRLIYFSYDVKMKEKGDIPEGYSVSREKKERFSLILESASTNQTSMYLCASSSMGTGKTDTQYFGPGTRLTVL.